This TCR beta chain is from a study of blood T cells in healthy people across ages. Findings and limits, study-wide: The CMV status of each donor remained undetermined, and this could have confounded shifts in expanded clonotypes. Among T cells, TCR beta diversity per million cells dropped roughly linearly as age rose.

With regard to this clonotype: The antigen is unknown.

The CDR3 has 14 residues. Trimming shortened V by 3 bases and J by 2 bases, and 9 bases separated the two germline ends. CDR1 and CDR2 from the germline V gene are SNHLY and FYNNEI. A J-beta primer mix and a sample-barcoded 5' primer were used in a second PCR of roughly 6 to 11 cycles. Each CDR3 protein is one row after TCRdb ran MiXCR on the 5' RACE reads. The table records some 900,000 distinct CDR3 sequences, about 44% of them present only once. The V and J genes are TRBV2 and TRBJ2-3; D may match TRBD1 or TRBD2 (5 bases each). Sequenced: blood. The clonotype was recovered from a man aged 25-45 years in good health. The CDR3 DNA reads as TGTGCCAGCAGTGACAGGGAGTTCACAGATACGCAGTATTTT. Encoded protein: CASSDREFTDTQYF.